The 17 T cell receptor beta chains below all came from one sample that was sequenced in a study of cytomegalovirus exposure and HLA in healthy donors. The table came from immunoSEQ multiplex PCR; TCRdb's copy has only in-frame clones and leaves some out. The repertoire includes over 110,000 clones, more than 85% of them detected once, and roughly 9.4% sits in the top ten. Sequencing was performed on PBMCs. Every receptor here comes from a man in his late teens or twenties in good health and CMV-seropositive.

The gene calls are TRBV19 and TRBJ1-2; weak D call: TRBD1 (5 bases). Germline V gives CDR1 LNHDA, CDR2 SQIVND (reference sequence). This CDR3 has 14 residues. V was pared by 5 bases and J by 0 bases, with 10 bases between. The CDR3 nucleotides read TGTGCCAGTAGTCGCGGGACGTCTAACTATGGCTACACCTTC. It yields the protein CASSRGTSNYGYTF.

With respect to this clone: The identical CDR3 is also encoded by other nucleotide sequences in the sample. The chain carries TRBV30 and TRBJ2-7; D is uncertain. Trimming shortened V by 0 bases and J by 4 bases, and 4 bases separated the two germline ends. The V gene's germline CDR1 is GTSNPN and CDR2 SVGIG (reference sequence). The CDR3 length is 11 residues. The DNA of the CDR3 is TGTGCCTGGAGTGTCAGTTACGAGCAGTACTTC. This encodes CAWSVSYEQYF.

The chain couples TRBV5-6 to TRBJ1-1; weak D call: TRBD1 (6 bases). Germline CDR1 reads SGHDT; CDR2 reads YYEEEE. This CDR3 has 14 residues. V was trimmed by 6 bases and J by 3 bases, leaving 15 bases between them. The CDR3 nucleotides read TGTGCCAGCAACGAACAGGGTTTGGACACTGAAGCTTTCTTT. It is translated as CASNEQGLDTEAFF.

The rearrangement joins TRBV11-2 to TRBJ2-3, with 12 bases aligning to TRBD2. Per germline, CDR1 SGHAT and CDR2 FQNNGV. CDR3 size: 18 residues. The junction had 5 bases not matched to a gene; V was cut back by 1 base and J by 0 bases. CDR3 sequence (DNA): TGTGCCAGCAGCTTAGGACTAGCGGGAGTCGCTAGCACAGATACGCAGTATTTT. Translation: CASSLGLAGVASTDTQYF.

V gene TRBV10-3 combines with J gene TRBJ1-1; D call uncertain. In germline, CDR1 is ENHRY, CDR2 SYGVKD. CDR3 length: 14 residues. V lost 0 bases, J lost 6 bases, and 11 bases lay in between. CDR3 in amino acids: CAISESGNGAEAFF. CDR3 DNA: TGTGCCATCAGTGAGTCCGGAAACGGGGCTGAAGCTTTCTTT.

This chain connects TRBV7-3 to TRBJ2-3, with a possible D match to TRBD1 (6 bases). The CDR3 is 15 amino acids. The germline V gene encodes CDR1 SGHTA and CDR2 FQGTGA. The germline V and J ends were trimmed by 4 bases and 1 base, with 12 bases remaining between them. CDR3 protein: CASSWEWGRTDTQYF. The CDR3 nucleotides read TGTGCCAGCAGCTGGGAGTGGGGGCGCACAGATACGCAGTATTTT.

V is TRBV5-1 and J is TRBJ1-1; the D gene is possibly TRBD1 (6 bases). Looked up from germline, CDR1 is SGHRS and CDR2 is YFSETQ. The germline V and J ends were trimmed by 3 bases and 1 base, with 22 bases remaining between them. The CDR3 is 18 amino acids. CDR3 region: CASSSAFNRAKRNTEAFF. CDR3 DNA: TGCGCCAGCAGCTCCGCCTTTAACAGGGCCAAACGGAACACTGAAGCTTTCTTT.

The chain uses TRBV4-2 and TRBJ2-3, with D possibly being TRBD2 (6 bases). Germline-derived CDR1 and CDR2 are LGHNA and YNFKEQ. This CDR3 has 16 residues. V was clipped by 0 bases and J by 2 bases, with 12 bases between them. The CDR3 region is CASSQDRGGTTDTQYF. The CDR3 DNA reads as TGTGCCAGCAGCCAAGATCGTGGGGGGACCACAGATACGCAGTATTTT.

This clone showed up just a few times. The rearrangement uses TRBV2 and TRBJ2-1; the D is unclear. The CDR3 runs to 14 residues. Germline V gene lookup returns CDR1 SNHLY and CDR2 FYNNEI. Trimming took off 1 base at V and 2 bases at J, with 6 bases between the two ends. The CDR3 nucleotides are TGTGCCAGCAGTGAAGTCCTAACCTACAATGAGCAGTTCTTC. This codes for CASSEVLTYNEQFF.

This rearrangement joins TRBV6-6 to TRBJ2-3; 8 nucleotides agree with TRBD2. This CDR3 is built from 15 residues. The V and J ends lost 6 bases and 5 bases, in that order; junction bases with no gene match: 10. The germline CDR1 and CDR2 sequences are MNHNY and SVGAGI (reference sequence). CDR3 nucleotide sequence: TGTGCCAGCAGCCTAGCCCGGGGGGGTCAAGATACGCAGTATTTT. Translation gives CASSLARGGQDTQYF.

The chain is built from TRBV27 and TRBJ2-7, with a possible D match to TRBD1 (5 bases). Germline V gene data show CDR1 as MNHEY and CDR2 as SMNVEV (reference sequence). CDR3 length: 14 amino acids. The V end lost 5 bases, the J end lost 0 bases, and 11 bases lay between the germline ends. Written as DNA, the CDR3 is TGTGCCAGCAGTCCGACAGTTCCCTCCTACGAGCAGTACTTC. Protein: CASSPTVPSYEQYF.

The chain links TRBV28 to TRBJ2-1; 10 bases map to TRBD1. The CDR3 covers 15 residues. V gave up 6 bases and J gave up 6 bases; unmatched junction bases: 8. In germline, CDR1 is MDHEN, CDR2 SYDVKM. The CDR3: CASSLTDRGLNEQFF. The CDR3, as DNA: TGTGCCAGCAGCTTGACTGACAGGGGGCTCAATGAGCAGTTCTTC.

The chain is built from TRBV11-2 and TRBJ2-7; 10 nucleotides line up with TRBD1. With 5 bases clipped from V and 2 bases from J, the junction kept 3 bases outside the gene matches. The germline V gene encodes CDR1 SGHAT and CDR2 FQNNGV. The CDR3 loop spans 14 amino acids. The CDR3 DNA reads TGTGCCAGCAGCCATGGGACAGGGGCCTACGAGCAGTACTTC. Its translation: CASSHGTGAYEQYF.

The V call is TRBV5-1, the J call TRBJ1-2; a weak D match, TRBD1 (5 bases). This CDR3 has 14 residues. V was cut by 1 base and J by 4 bases, with 11 bases left in between. Germline CDR1 reads SGHRS; CDR2 reads YFSETQ. The CDR3 is CASSLIDSFYGYTF. As DNA, the CDR3 is TGCGCCAGCAGCTTGATAGACAGTTTCTATGGCTACACCTTC.

This clone is a singleton in its sample. This rearrangement joins TRBV5-6 to TRBJ2-7; D may be TRBD2 (6 bases). CDR1 is SGHDT, CDR2 YYEEEE, per germline. V was pared by 0 bases and J by 0 bases, with 7 bases between. This CDR3 region has 14 residues. Written as DNA, the CDR3 is TGTGCCAGCAGCTTGGGGGACTTCTCCTACGAGCAGTACTTC. This sequence encodes CASSLGDFSYEQYF.

This clone was detected only a few times. This sequence joins TRBV6-1 and TRBJ1-5; D possibly corresponds to TRBD1 (6 bases). The CDR3 consists of 15 residues. Germline V gene lookup returns CDR1 MNHNS and CDR2 SASEGT. V gave up 1 base and J gave up 10 bases, with 17 bases separating them. DNA for the CDR3: TGTGCCAGCAGTGAAGAGAGTCAGGGGATCGGTCCCCAGCATTTT. It is translated as CASSEESQGIGPQHF.

The genes are TRBV4-1 and TRBJ1-2; D gene uncertain. CDR1 and CDR2 (germline): MGHRA, YSYEKL. Trimming pared 0 bases from V and 8 bases from J, leaving 13 bases between. CDR3 length equals 14 residues. This CDR3 is CASSQEGGMLGYTF. Written as DNA, the CDR3 is TGCGCCAGCAGCCAAGAGGGAGGGATGTTGGGCTACACCTTC.